This TCR beta chain was captured in a study of CD8 T cells in Susac syndrome. This clonotype occurred once. Its antigen is unidentified. Negative isolation was applied to CD8+ and CD4+ T cells, and FACS enrichment was applied to TEMRA cells. After extraction with the RNeasy kit, about 0.45 to 1 ug of the RNA was reverse transcribed using random hexamers. The method of amplification for TCR beta CDR3 was immunoSEQ multiplex PCR, covering 54 Vbeta and 13 Jbeta. TCRdb used MiXCR to reprocess the immunoSEQ multiplex PCR reads, holding one entry per CDR3 protein. The table includes roughly 200,000 distinct CDR3 sequences, roughly 94% detected once. The CDR3 extends over 17 amino acids. The V gene's germline CDR1 is SGHDT and CDR2 YYEEEE. Trimming left V 0 bases short and J 2 bases short, with 17 bases between. Study-wide results and limits: It was acknowledged in the study that its TCR sequencing and HLA analysis involved a relatively small number of individuals.

Sequencing input: CD4+ T cells from PBMCs. V gene TRBV5-6 combines with J gene TRBJ2-5; the D gene could be TRBD1 or TRBD2 (7 bases each). The receptor was isolated from a human donor in good health. CDR3 nucleotides: TGTGCCAGCAGCTTGGATCAGAGCGGGACAGATCAAGAGACCCAGTACTTC. Protein: CASSLDQSGTDQETQYF.